A single sample gave rise to the 18 T cell receptor beta chains below, sequenced in a study of blood T cell repertoires in COVID-19. Only in-frame clones appear in the TCRdb table, and some are missing; sequencing was by immunoSEQ multiplex PCR. The table shows around 480,000 clones, with about 87% occurring only once. The material sequenced was peripheral blood. The receptors here all came from a woman between 45 and 65 years old with COVID-19, enrolled during active disease.

V gene TRBV3-1 (or the pseudogene TRBV3-2) combines with J gene TRBJ2-5, with TRBD1 matching over 9 bases. Trimming cost V 0 bases and J 2 bases; bases outside gene matches: 4. Looked up from germline, CDR1 is LGHDT and CDR2 is YNNKEL (reference sequence). This CDR3 spans 16 amino acids. The DNA for the CDR3 is TGTGCCAGCAGCCAAGAATCGGACAGGGGACAAGAGACCCAGTACTTC. It is translated as CASSQESDRGQETQYF.

The chain is built from TRBV18 and TRBJ1-5; possibly TRBD1 for D (6 bases). CDR3 length: 15 amino acids. Germline CDR1 and CDR2: KGHSH and LQKENI. Trimming shortened V by 6 bases and J by 8 bases, and 20 bases separated the two germline ends. Here the CDR3 DNA reads TGTGCCAGCTCCCCCGCACCAGGGGCTGTGGAGCCCCAGCATTTT. This sequence encodes CASSPAPGAVEPQHF.

J is TRBJ2-3 and V is TRBV3-1 (or the pseudogene TRBV3-2); TRBD2 agrees at 7 bases. The CDR3 is 16 amino acids. CDR1 and CDR2 (germline): LGHDT, YNNKEL (reference sequence). V lost 0 bases, J lost 4 bases, and 7 bases stayed unmatched. The chain's CDR3 is CASSQDSAGVADTQYF. The CDR3 nucleotides read TGTGCCAGCAGCCAAGATTCGGCGGGGGTGGCAGATACGCAGTATTTT.

The genes are TRBV5-6 and TRBJ1-2, with a tentative D call TRBD1 (6 bases). The CDR3 is 14 amino acids. In germline, CDR1 is SGHDT, CDR2 YYEEEE. V lost 3 bases to trimming and J lost 4 bases, with 13 bases between them. The CDR3 is CASSWTGDIYGYTF. CDR3 bases: TGTGCCAGCAGCTGGACCGGGGACATCTATGGCTACACCTTC.

This chain links TRBV4-2 with TRBJ2-1; maybe TRBD2 (6 bases). Trimming took 1 base from V and 2 from J, leaving 9 bases between them. Germline assignment: CDR1 LGHNA and CDR2 YNFKEQ. The CDR3 has 15 residues. CDR3: CASSQGAGTYNEQFF. The CDR3 nucleotides are TGTGCCAGCAGCCAAGGGGCGGGGACCTACAATGAGCAGTTCTTC.

This chain uses TRBV5-1 with TRBJ2-3; 8 nucleotides agree with TRBD2. CDR3 length: 14 residues. J gave up 4 bases and V 2 bases, and 3 bases lay outside the gene matches. Per germline, CDR1 SGHRS and CDR2 YFSETQ. The CDR3 DNA reads as TGCGCCAGCAGCTTCCTGACTAGCGCAGATACGCAGTATTTT. Translating it yields CASSFLTSADTQYF.

This clone was counted once. The rearrangement joins TRBV3-1 (or the pseudogene TRBV3-2) to TRBJ2-3; D is ambiguous. This CDR3 is built from 13 residues. Germline V gene data show CDR1 as LGHDT and CDR2 as YNNKEL (reference sequence). V lost 8 bases, J lost 0 bases, and 9 bases lay in between. CDR3 nucleotides: TGTGCCAGCGGGTCGGAGAGCACAGATACGCAGTATTTT. Translated: CASGSESTDTQYF.

V is TRBV29-1 and J is TRBJ1-1, with TRBD1 identical over 7 bases. Unmatched junction bases numbered 4, after V lost 4 bases and J lost 8 bases. The CDR3 runs 11 residues. Germline V gene data show CDR1 as SQVTM and CDR2 as ANQGSEA. CDR3 DNA sequence: TGCAGCGTTGCGACAGGGACAGAAGCTTTCTTT. Protein product: CSVATGTEAFF. Filled out from reference TRBV29-1 and TRBJ1-1, the complete variable domain reads SAVISQKPSRDICQRGTSLTIQCQVDSQVTMMFWYRQQPGQSLTLIATANQGSEATYESGFVIDKFPISRPNLTFSTLTVSNMSPEDSSIYLCSVATGTEAFFGQGTRLTVV.

The CDR3 sequence: CASSYGRLASDEQFF. CDR3 DNA: TGTGCCAGCAGTTACGGGCGACTAGCCTCCGATGAGCAGTTCTTC. The chain links TRBV6-5 to TRBJ2-1, with TRBD2 identical over 7 bases. The CDR3 has 15 residues. J gave up 8 bases and V 2 bases, and 9 bases lay outside the gene matches. CDR1 MNHEY and CDR2 SVGAGI come from the germline V gene.

This chain connects TRBV15 to TRBJ1-2; D gene ambiguous. The ends were cut back, 3 bases at V and 6 bases at J, with 17 bases in the middle. The length of the CDR3 is 15 residues. CDR1 is LNHNV, CDR2 YYDKDF, per germline (reference sequence). In nucleotides, the CDR3 is TGTGCCACCAGCAGGATGCCCCCCGGGGTGCATGGCTACACCTTC. This sequence encodes CATSRMPPGVHGYTF.

This rearrangement joins TRBV15 to TRBJ1-4, with D possibly matching TRBD1 (6 bases). The V end lost 0 bases, the J end lost 7 bases, and 12 bases lay between the germline ends. Germline V CDR1 and CDR2: LNHNV, YYDKDF (reference sequence). The CDR3 contains 15 residues. The DNA of the CDR3 is TGTGCCACCAGCAGAGAATCGGGGGGCAGTGAAAAACTGTTTTTT. This encodes CATSRESGGSEKLFF. Combining the CDR3 with reference TRBV15 and TRBJ1-4 gives the whole variable domain DAMVIQNPRYQVTQFGKPVTLSCSQTLNHNVMYWYQQKSSQAPKLLFHYYDKDFNNEADTPDNFQSRRPNTSFCFLDIRSPGLGDTAMYLCATSRESGGSEKLFFGSGTQLSVL.

The chain has TRBV21-1 and TRBJ1-6; TRBD1, the table's D call, lacks a check against the DNA. TRBV21-1 is shown as a pseudogene. This CDR3 has 18 residues. CDR3 residues: CASSLKRGRTGKNSPLHF. Written as DNA, the CDR3 is TGTGCCAGCAGCCTAAAGAGGGGTAGGACAGGGAAGAATTCACCCCTCCACTTT.

The chain employs TRBV5-1 and TRBJ1-2, with D hard to call. In germline, CDR1 is SGHRS, CDR2 YFSETQ. This CDR3 has 13 amino acids. V was trimmed by 0 bases and J by 7 bases, leaving 10 bases between them. The DNA for the CDR3 is TGCGCCAGCAGCTTGGAACTGTATGGTGGCTACACCTTC. As protein: CASSLELYGGYTF. Combining the CDR3 with reference TRBV5-1 and TRBJ1-2 gives the whole variable domain KAGVTQTPRYLIKTRGQQVTLSCSPISGHRSVSWYQQTPGQGLQFLFEYFSETQRNKGNFPGRFSGRQFSNSRSEMNVSTLELGDSALYLCASSLELYGGYTFGSGTRLTVV.

The chain has TRBV4-1 and TRBJ1-4; D may be TRBD1 (6 bases). Per the germline V gene, CDR1 is MGHRA and CDR2 is YSYEKL. The CDR3 has 14 amino acids. Trimming left V 0 bases short and J 7 bases short, with 9 bases between. The CDR3 is CASSQDAGVEKLFF. The CDR3 nucleotides are TGCGCCAGCAGCCAAGATGCAGGGGTTGAAAAACTGTTTTTT.

The rearrangement links TRBV19 to TRBJ2-1, with no clear D. CDR3 length: 14 amino acids. Germline loops: CDR1 LNHDA, CDR2 SQIVND (reference sequence). V lost 1 base to trimming and J lost 5 bases, with 9 bases between them. The CDR3 protein is CASSIVATNNEQFF. CDR3 DNA: TGTGCCAGTAGTATAGTCGCTACTAACAATGAGCAGTTCTTC.

V gene TRBV9 combines with J gene TRBJ2-2; unclear D gene. This CDR3 contains 13 residues. V lost 3 bases, J lost 4 bases, and 7 bases lay in between. The germline V gene encodes CDR1 SGDLS and CDR2 YYNGEE. The DNA for the CDR3 is TGTGCCAGCAGCGCGAGGTCCACCGGGGAGCTGTTTTTT. As protein: CASSARSTGELFF.

The gene calls are TRBV24-1 and TRBJ2-3, with D tentatively TRBD2 (5 bases). V lost 4 bases and J lost 6, with 7 bases in between. CDR1 KGHDR and CDR2 SFDVKD come from the germline V gene. This CDR3 has 12 amino acids. The CDR3: CATSDAGDTQYF. Written as DNA, the CDR3 is TGTGCCACCAGTGACGCGGGTGATACGCAGTATTTT.

The rearrangement uses TRBV2 and TRBJ1-5; 7 bases are shared with TRBD1. The CDR3 contains 15 residues. Germline assignment: CDR1 SNHLY and CDR2 FYNNEI. Trimming at V came to 5 bases and at J to 4 bases, leaving 8 bases not matched to a gene. As DNA, the CDR3 is TGTGCCAGCAGTCTTGTACAGGGGAGGAATCAGCCCCAGCATTTT. It codes for CASSLVQGRNQPQHF.